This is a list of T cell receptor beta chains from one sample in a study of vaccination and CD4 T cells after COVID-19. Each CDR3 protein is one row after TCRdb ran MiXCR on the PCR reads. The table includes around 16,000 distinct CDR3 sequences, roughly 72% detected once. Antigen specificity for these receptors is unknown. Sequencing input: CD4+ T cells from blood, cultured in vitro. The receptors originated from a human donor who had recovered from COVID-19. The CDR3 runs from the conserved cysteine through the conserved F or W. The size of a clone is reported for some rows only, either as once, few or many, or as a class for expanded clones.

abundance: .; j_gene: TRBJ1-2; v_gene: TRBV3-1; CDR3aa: CASSPPGRIYGYTF
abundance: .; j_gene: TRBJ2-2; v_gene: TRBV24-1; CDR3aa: CATSRPGGSNTGELFF
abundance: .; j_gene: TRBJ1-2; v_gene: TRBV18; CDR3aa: CASSRSGERNGYTF
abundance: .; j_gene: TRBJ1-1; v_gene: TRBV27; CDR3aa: CASSLSRLSGGAFF
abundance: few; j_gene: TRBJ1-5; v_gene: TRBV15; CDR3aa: CATSRGQSNQPQHF
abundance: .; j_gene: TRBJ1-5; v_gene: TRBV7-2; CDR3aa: CASSLWTGSNRPQHF
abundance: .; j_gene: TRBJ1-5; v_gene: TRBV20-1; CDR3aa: CSARVGPYNQPQHF
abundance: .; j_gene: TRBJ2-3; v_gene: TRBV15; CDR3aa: CATSRDRAPTDTQYF
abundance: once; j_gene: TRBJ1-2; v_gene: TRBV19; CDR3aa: CASSKQRGGGYTF
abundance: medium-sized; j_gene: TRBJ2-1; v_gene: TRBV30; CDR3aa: CAWNRASGFDEQFF
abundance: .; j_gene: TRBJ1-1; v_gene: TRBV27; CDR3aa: CASSLIRFRRGQGTEAFF
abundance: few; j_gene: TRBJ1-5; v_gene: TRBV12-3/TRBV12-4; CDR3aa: CASSVDRGGLISQPQHF
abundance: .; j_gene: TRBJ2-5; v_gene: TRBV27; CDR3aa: CASSLRETQYF
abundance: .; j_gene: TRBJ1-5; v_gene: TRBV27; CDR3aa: CASRRAGGGQPQHF
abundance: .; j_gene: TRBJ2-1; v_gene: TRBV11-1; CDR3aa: CASRSGRAYNEQFF
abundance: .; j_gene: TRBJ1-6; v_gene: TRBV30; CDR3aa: CAWGPGHHNSPLHF
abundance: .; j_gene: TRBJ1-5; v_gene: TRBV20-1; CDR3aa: CSASRQQGGPQHF
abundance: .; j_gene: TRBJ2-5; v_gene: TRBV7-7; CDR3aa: CASSLYGSASRETQYF
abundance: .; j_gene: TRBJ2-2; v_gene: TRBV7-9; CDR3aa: CASRWDQTGELFF
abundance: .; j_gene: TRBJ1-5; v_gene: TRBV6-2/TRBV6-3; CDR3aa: CASSPNRDRGQHF
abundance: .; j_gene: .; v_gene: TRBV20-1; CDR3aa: CSASKGRATQYF
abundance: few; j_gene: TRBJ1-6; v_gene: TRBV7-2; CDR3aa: CASSLLGQGKSPLHF
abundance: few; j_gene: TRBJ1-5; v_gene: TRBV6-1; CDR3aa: CASILGHYSNQPQHF
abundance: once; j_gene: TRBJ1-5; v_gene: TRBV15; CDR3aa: CATSRDKRALYQPQHF
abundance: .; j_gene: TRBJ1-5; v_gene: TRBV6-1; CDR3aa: CASNTGTGVSRHNQPQHF